Each of the 30 T cell receptor beta chains below was sequenced from the same sample in a study of CD8+ T cells in alopecia areata (dated by TCRdb to 2017 to 2018). Library construction relied on the immunoSEQ multiplex PCR assay. For TCR sequencing, RNA was extracted from every sample and reverse transcribed into cDNA to serve as template. TCRdb carries this immuneACCESS record with in-frame sequences only. Its versions omit some clonotypes, under half of them owing to an unresolved V gene in the studies checked, with the rest unexplained. Here the sample has about 170,000 clones; about 72% occur a single time. The leading ten clones occupy approximately 10% of the sample. The sample's time point label is to be understood as: baseline before oral tofacitinib. The sequences come from CD8+ T cells sorted from blood, collected at week 0. Every receptor here comes from a human donor with alopecia areata.

This chain connects TRBV25-1 to TRBJ1-4; D not resolved. Trimming took off 8 bases at V and 8 bases at J, with 12 bases between the two ends. CDR3 length: 12 amino acids. Germline-derived CDR1 and CDR2 are MGHDK and SYGVNS. CDR3 in DNA: TGTGCCAGCCATGACATGGGGGAAAAACTGTTTTTT. This gives the protein CASHDMGEKLFF.

As regards this clone: Other DNA sequences from this sample encode an identical CDR3 as well. The CDR3 protein is CASSLGQNTEAFF. The CDR3 coding sequence is TGTGCCAGCAGCTTAGGCCAGAACACTGAAGCTTTCTTT. The chain couples TRBV7-9 to TRBJ1-1; no clear D. Trimming cost V 1 base and J 1 base, with 4 bases left between them. Germline V gene data show CDR1 as SEHNR and CDR2 as FQNEAQ (reference sequence). The length of the CDR3 is 13 residues.

The rearrangement joins TRBV6-5 to TRBJ1-2; D possibly corresponds to TRBD1 (5 bases). V was trimmed by 6 bases and J by 3 bases, leaving 8 bases between them. Germline-derived CDR1 and CDR2 are MNHEY and SVGAGI. The CDR3 runs 12 residues. CDR3 coding DNA: TGTGCCAGCAGCCGGGACCACTATGGCTACACCTTC. Amino acids: CASSRDHYGYTF.

This clone has just a few counts. The chain is built from TRBV28 and TRBJ1-1, with D possibly matching TRBD1 (5 bases). The CDR3 extends over 14 amino acids. The germline V and J ends were trimmed by 3 bases and 2 bases, with 10 bases remaining between them. The V gene's germline CDR1 is MDHEN and CDR2 SYDVKM. The DNA for the CDR3 is TGTGCCAGCAGTTTTTCGGGGGGAAACACTGAAGCTTTCTTT. Translation gives CASSFSGGNTEAFF.

V and J are TRBV11-3 and TRBJ2-3; D remains unclear. V shed 0 bases and J shed 4 bases, with 5 bases lying between them. CDR1 is SGHNT, CDR2 YENEEA, per germline. CDR3 length: 13 residues. CDR3 nucleotides: TGTGCCAGCAGCTTAGATGGGGCAGATACGCAGTATTTT. This gives the protein CASSLDGADTQYF.

This clone was detected only a few times. The genes are TRBV29-1 and TRBJ2-7; TRBD1 or TRBD2 may be the D gene (7 bases each). V was pared by 6 bases and J by 11 bases, with 17 bases between. CDR3 length: 11 residues. CDR1 is SQVTM, CDR2 ANQGSEA, per germline. The CDR3 reads CSVLQQGREYF. In nucleotides, the CDR3 is TGCAGCGTACTACAACAGGGGAGGGAGTACTTC.

This clone has a single count. This sequence joins TRBV30 and TRBJ2-7; 7 nucleotides match TRBD1. With 7 bases clipped from V and 3 bases from J, the junction kept 12 bases outside the gene matches. The V gene's germline CDR1 is GTSNPN and CDR2 SVGIG (reference sequence). The CDR3 contains 14 residues. DNA for the CDR3: TGTGCCTTGCGACGGGACAGAAACCGCTACGAGCAGTACTTC. This encodes CALRRDRNRYEQYF. The whole variable domain, filled in from reference TRBV30 and TRBJ2-7, reads SQTIHQWPATLVQPVGSPLSLECTVEGTSNPNLYWYRQAAGRGLQLLFYSVGIGQISSEVPQNLSASRPQDRQFILSSKKLLLSDSGFYLCALRRDRNRYEQYFGPGTRLTVT.

The chain couples TRBV30 to TRBJ1-4, with 8 nucleotides matching TRBD1. The CDR3 covers 15 residues. The ends lost 4 bases at V and 7 bases at J; junction bases unmatched: 11. In germline, CDR1 is GTSNPN, CDR2 SVGIG (reference sequence). The CDR3 loop reads CAWNTGGSWPEKLFF. The CDR3 DNA reads as TGTGCCTGGAATACAGGGGGTTCCTGGCCTGAAAAACTGTTTTTT.

The chain joins TRBV30 to TRBJ2-1, with D perhaps matching TRBD1 or TRBD2 (5 bases each). Germline CDR1 is GTSNPN and CDR2 is SVGIG (reference sequence). V was shortened by 2 bases and J by 3 bases, with 17 bases between the two germline ends. The CDR3 totals 16 residues. CDR3 sequence: CAWSPLPGPSYNEQFF. CDR3 nucleotides: TGTGCCTGGAGTCCTCTCCCGGGACCGAGCTACAATGAGCAGTTCTTC.

The gene calls are TRBV30 and TRBJ1-5; D is undetermined. V was trimmed by 4 bases and J by 7 bases, leaving 14 bases between them. Germline CDR1 and CDR2: GTSNPN and SVGIG (reference sequence). The CDR3 runs 13 residues. DNA of the CDR3: TGTGCCTGGACCGCGGGAGGGCAGCAGCCCCAGCATTTT. This sequence encodes CAWTAGGQQPQHF.

The gene calls are TRBV11-2 and TRBJ1-4; 7 bases are a match to TRBD1. Per the germline V gene, CDR1 is SGHAT and CDR2 is FQNNGV. This CDR3 is built from 15 residues. Trimming cost V 5 bases and J 7 bases; bases outside gene matches: 10. The chain's CDR3 is CASSRLGQTSEKLFF. The CDR3 bases are TGTGCCAGCAGCCGCCTGGGACAGACAAGTGAAAAACTGTTTTTT.

This chain connects TRBV30 to TRBJ1-6; D remains unclear. V lost 3 bases, J lost 1 base, and 10 bases lay in between. From germline, CDR1 is GTSNPN and CDR2 SVGIG (reference sequence). The CDR3 has 15 residues. CDR3 region: CAWRPGVSYNSPLHF. In nucleotides, the CDR3 is TGTGCCTGGAGACCCGGGGTTTCCTATAATTCACCCCTCCACTTT.

The CDR3 loop reads CASSQNRERAEQYF. CDR3 in DNA: TGTGCCAGCAGCCAGAACAGAGAAAGGGCCGAGCAGTACTTC. The chain joins TRBV7-9 to TRBJ2-7; D is undetermined. The germline gives CDR1 SEHNR, CDR2 FQNEAQ (reference sequence). The V end was cut by 5 bases, the J end by 6 bases, with 17 bases between. This CDR3 is built from 14 residues.

V and J are TRBV7-6 and TRBJ2-5; TRBD2 agrees at 11 bases. The CDR3 loop spans 15 amino acids. J was trimmed by 0 bases and V by 3 bases; bases with no gene match: 0. CDR1 is SGHVS, CDR2 FNYEAQ, per germline. The CDR3 nucleotides read TGTGCCAGCAGCTTTAGCGGGGGGGACCAAGAGACCCAGTACTTC. Translated: CASSFSGGDQETQYF.

The chain combines TRBV27 with TRBJ2-4; tentative D call: TRBD1 (5 bases). The CDR3 is 17 residues long. Germline assignment: CDR1 MNHEY and CDR2 SMNVEV (reference sequence). V was clipped by 4 bases and J by 2 bases, with 18 bases between them. Here the CDR3 reads CASSSRFGDSPKNIQYF. The CDR3 DNA sequence: TGTGCCAGCAGTTCCCGGTTTGGTGACAGCCCCAAAAACATTCAGTACTTC.

As concerns this clone: Other DNA sequences in the sample encode the same CDR3. V usage is TRBV7-9 and J usage is TRBJ2-1; D is ambiguous. There are 12 residues in the CDR3. V gave up 5 bases and J gave up 7 bases, with 9 bases separating them. The germline CDR1 and CDR2 sequences are SEHNR and FQNEAQ (reference sequence). The CDR3 nucleotides are TGTGCCAGCAGCCTTGGGGTTAATGAGCAGTTCTTC. Its protein product is CASSLGVNEQFF.

V gene TRBV25-1 combines with J gene TRBJ2-7, with unresolved D. V lost 6 bases and J 1 base, leaving 7 bases between the germline ends. This CDR3 spans 12 amino acids. In germline, CDR1 is MGHDK, CDR2 SYGVNS. The CDR3: CASRLGSYEQYF. CDR3 DNA sequence: TGTGCCAGCAGATTGGGTTCCTACGAGCAGTACTTC.

The rearrangement uses TRBV13 and TRBJ2-5, with 8 bases that match TRBD2. Germline trimming cut 4 bases from V and 4 bases from J; bases unmatched to any gene: 8. The CDR3 length is 15 residues. The germline V gene has CDR1 PRHDT and CDR2 FYEKMQ (reference sequence). CDR3 DNA sequence: TGTGCCAGCAGCTGGGAGCGGGGGAGGCGAGAGACCCAGTACTTC. Encoded protein: CASSWERGRRETQYF. Full variable domain (missing parts from reference TRBV13 and TRBJ2-5): AAGVIQSPRHLIKEKRETATLKCYPIPRHDTVYWYQQGPGQDPQFLISFYEKMQSDKGSIPDRFSAQQFSDYHSELNMSSLELGDSALYFCASSWERGRRETQYFGPGTRLLVL.

The chain couples TRBV13 to TRBJ2-7; 9 nucleotides line up with TRBD1. CDR3 size: 15 residues. Germline loops: CDR1 PRHDT, CDR2 FYEKMQ (reference sequence). With 4 bases clipped from V and 5 bases from J, the junction kept 9 bases outside the gene matches. Here the CDR3 reads CASSSSGTGQDEQYF. The CDR3 nucleotides read TGTGCCAGCAGCTCTTCCGGGACAGGGCAGGACGAGCAGTACTTC.

The chain has TRBV27 and TRBJ1-2, with 7 bases fitting TRBD1. The germline V gene encodes CDR1 MNHEY and CDR2 SMNVEV (reference sequence). The CDR3 loop spans 13 amino acids. V dropped 6 bases and J dropped 5; count of bases not matched to a gene: 6. The CDR3 region has the DNA TGTGCCAGCAGACGACAGGGCGGATATGGCTACACCTTC. Amino acid sequence: CASRRQGGYGYTF.

J is TRBJ2-2 and V is TRBV29-1; unclear D gene. V was clipped by 4 bases and J by 0 bases, with 15 bases between them. Germline CDR1 and CDR2: SQVTM and ANQGSEA. This CDR3 has 16 residues. The CDR3 DNA follows: TGCAGCGTTGTCGACGGAACCCAGTCGAACACCGGGGAGCTGTTTTTT. This encodes CSVVDGTQSNTGELFF.

The CDR3 loop reads CASSVAGGATDTQYF. CDR3 nucleotides: TGTGCCAGCAGCGTGGCGGGGGGAGCCACAGATACGCAGTATTTT. The V call is TRBV9, the J call TRBJ2-3; TRBD2 aligns across 8 bases. Losses at the gene ends were 2 bases for V and 2 bases for J; bases not matched to a gene: 4. Germline lookup yields CDR1 SGDLS and CDR2 YYNGEE. This CDR3 is 15 amino acids long.

The CDR3 region is CASSLDSGTGDHGYTF. DNA of the CDR3: TGCGCCAGCAGCTTGGATTCCGGGACAGGGGATCATGGCTACACCTTC. The rearrangement links TRBV5-1 to TRBJ1-2; 10 positions match TRBD1. Germline V gene lookup returns CDR1 SGHRS and CDR2 YFSETQ. CDR3 length equals 16 residues. V lost 0 bases to trimming and J lost 6 bases; unmatched junction nucleotides: 8.

The rearrangement uses TRBV13 and TRBJ1-4; perhaps TRBD1 as D (6 bases). V was trimmed by 5 bases and J by 7 bases, leaving 14 bases between them. This CDR3 contains 14 residues. Germline V gene sequence: CDR1 PRHDT, CDR2 FYEKMQ (reference sequence). CDR3 sequence (DNA): TGTGCCAGCAGCACGGCGGGAGGGGGTGAAAAACTGTTTTTT. Its protein is CASSTAGGGEKLFF. The full variable domain, completed using reference TRBV13 and TRBJ1-4, is AAGVIQSPRHLIKEKRETATLKCYPIPRHDTVYWYQQGPGQDPQFLISFYEKMQSDKGSIPDRFSAQQFSDYHSELNMSSLELGDSALYFCASSTAGGGEKLFFGSGTQLSVL.

CDR3 sequence reads: CASSSSANTDTQYF. CDR3 sequence (DNA): TGTGCCAGTAGTTCGTCAGCAAACACAGATACGCAGTATTTT. The chain uses TRBV19 and TRBJ2-3; D not certain. Trimming took 5 bases from V and 2 from J, leaving 11 bases between them. The CDR3 covers 14 residues. Per the germline V gene, CDR1 is LNHDA and CDR2 is SQIVND (reference sequence).

The chain couples TRBV14 to TRBJ2-5; 8 bases agree with TRBD2. V lost 0 bases, J lost 7 bases, and 4 bases stayed unmatched. The V gene's germline CDR1 is SGHDN and CDR2 FVKESK. CDR3 length equals 14 residues. CDR3 in DNA: TGTGCCAGCAGCCAAGAGGGGACTAGGACGACCCAGTACTTC. Translating gives CASSQEGTRTTQYF. The entire variable domain, with the rest obtained from reference TRBV14 and TRBJ2-5, is as follows: EAGVTQFPSHSVIEKGQTVTLRCDPISGHDNLYWYRRVMGKEIKFLLHFVKESKQDESGMPNNRFLAERTGGTYSTLKVQPAELEDSGVYFCASSQEGTRTTQYFGPGTRLLVL.

The rearrangement links TRBV6-6 to TRBJ2-3; D perhaps matches TRBD1 (5 bases). V gave up 3 bases and J gave up 4 bases, with 11 bases separating them. The germline gives CDR1 MNHNY, CDR2 SVGAGI (reference sequence). CDR3 size: 14 residues. CDR3: CASSYVGVADTQYF. DNA of the CDR3: TGTGCCAGCAGTTATGTAGGGGTCGCAGATACGCAGTATTTT.

This chain's CDR3 is CASSVGQLYGYTF. The CDR3, as DNA: TGTGCCAGCAGTGTAGGACAGCTCTATGGCTACACCTTC. The rearrangement joins TRBV25-1 to TRBJ1-2, with D possibly being TRBD1 (6 bases). V was clipped by 4 bases and J by 4 bases, with 10 bases between them. CDR3 length: 13 amino acids. The germline V gene encodes CDR1 MGHDK and CDR2 SYGVNS.

The chain uses TRBV5-1 and TRBJ2-1; TRBD1 matches at 7 bases. The CDR3 is 14 amino acids. Germline trimming cut 2 bases from V and 9 bases from J; bases unmatched to any gene: 8. Looked up from germline, CDR1 is SGHRS and CDR2 is YFSETQ. The CDR3 here is CASSLPTGDGEQFF. For the CDR3, the DNA is TGCGCCAGCAGCTTACCTACAGGGGACGGTGAGCAGTTCTTC.

The chain carries TRBV4-1 and TRBJ2-3, with TRBD2 matching 10 bases. Germline assignment: CDR1 MGHRA and CDR2 YSYEKL. This CDR3 is 15 amino acids long. The trim removed 2 bases at V and 4 bases at J, leaving 3 bases unmatched. CDR3 nucleotides: TGCGCCAGCAGCCAACGGACTAGCGGTGCAGATACGCAGTATTTT. Translation: CASSQRTSGADTQYF.